The entry below describes one TCR beta chain. The data are from a study of blood T cell repertoires in COVID-19. Study background: There were acute and convalescent COVID-19 samples, and they came from the United States, Italy and Spain.

Profiling relied on immunoSEQ multiplex PCR, and the TCRdb table lists in-frame clones only, not all of them. The table shows 110,000 to 150,000 clones, with approximately 79% occurring only once. Sequencing used peripheral blood. This TCR was sampled from a man over 45 with active or convalescent COVID-19.

The CDR3 DNA follows: TGTGCCAGCAGCCTTAGCGGGAGTAGCGAGCAGTACTTC. Encoded protein: CASSLSGSSEQYF. The chain recombines TRBV5-4 with TRBJ2-7, with 9 positions matching TRBD2. The CDR3 runs to 13 residues. Germline lookup yields CDR1 SGHNT and CDR2 YYREEE (reference sequence). V shed 4 bases, J shed 6 bases, and the junction held 5 bases outside the gene matches.